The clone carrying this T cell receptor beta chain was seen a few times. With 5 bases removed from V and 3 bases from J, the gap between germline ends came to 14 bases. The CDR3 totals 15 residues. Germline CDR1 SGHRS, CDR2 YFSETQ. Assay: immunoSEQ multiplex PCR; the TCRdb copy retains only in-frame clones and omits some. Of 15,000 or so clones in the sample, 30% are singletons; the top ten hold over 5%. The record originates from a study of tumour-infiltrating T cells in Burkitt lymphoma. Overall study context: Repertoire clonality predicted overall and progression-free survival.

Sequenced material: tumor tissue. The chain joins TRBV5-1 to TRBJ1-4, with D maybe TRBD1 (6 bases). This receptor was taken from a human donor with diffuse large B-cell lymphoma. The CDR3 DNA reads TGCGCCAGCAGGGCTGAGGGGGGATCTAATGAAAAACTGTTTTTT. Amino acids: CASRAEGGSNEKLFF.